A selection of T cell receptor beta chains follows, all from one sample in a study of blood T cell repertoires in COVID-19. Measured with immunoSEQ multiplex PCR; TCRdb has only the in-frame clones, and not every one. The sample shows some 180,000 clones, roughly 83% of them seen only once. Sequenced: peripheral blood. These receptors all stem from a woman aged 40 to 49 with COVID-19, enrolled during active disease. The CDR3 runs from the conserved cysteine through the conserved F or W. A D gene is named only where the DNA matches it firmly. Size tells how often a clone was seen (once, few, many) or the class of an expanded clone, and some rows leave it out.

cdr3_nt	cdr3_aa	d_call	j_call	v_call	clone_size
TGCGCCAGCAGCCATAAACTTATGACAGTACTCACAGATACGCAGTATTTT	CASSHKLMTVLTDTQYF	NA	TRBJ2-3	TRBV5-1	NA
TGCGCCAGCAGCTTGAGTCGGGACAGAGCTTTCTTT	CASSLSRDRAFF	TRBD1	TRBJ1-1	TRBV5-1	NA
TGTGCCAGCAGCTTGTGGGCAGCCTCCTACGAGCAGTACTTC	CASSLWAASYEQYF	NA	TRBJ2-7	TRBV5-6	NA
TGTGCCAGCAGCCGGACAGGTGGCAATCAGCCCCAGCATTTT	CASSRTGGNQPQHF	TRBD1	TRBJ1-5	TRBV7-9	NA
TGTGCCAGCAGTTTCGAAAACAGGACACCATCCAAGAATAATTCACCCCTCCACTTT	CASSFENRTPSKNNSPLHF	NA	TRBJ1-6	TRBV27	NA
TGTGCCAGCAGTTCAGGGGGCGCGGAGCAGCCCCAGCATTTT	CASSSGGAEQPQHF	TRBD1	TRBJ1-5	TRBV6-5	few
TGTGCCATCAGTGAGACCGACAGGGGCAGCTACACCTTC	CAISETDRGSYTF	TRBD1	TRBJ1-2	TRBV10-3	NA
TGTGCCAGCAGTCCGGGACAAACTACCGGGGAGCTGTTTTTT	CASSPGQTTGELFF	NA	TRBJ2-2	TRBV21-1	NA
TGTGCCAGCACTCTAGGGGGTAACTATGGCTACACCTTC	CASTLGGNYGYTF	NA	TRBJ1-2	TRBV7-2	NA
TGTGCCAGCAGCCGAATGGCAGTCCCCTCTGGGGCCAACGTCCTGACTTTC	CASSRMAVPSGANVLTF	NA	TRBJ2-6	TRBV11-3	NA
TGTGCCAGCAGCCTCTTTTCCTACGAGCAGTACTTC	CASSLFSYEQYF	NA	TRBJ2-7	TRBV5-4	NA
TGCGCCAGCAGTGTCGGACAGGGGGCTCGGGAGCAGTACTTC	CASSVGQGAREQYF	TRBD1	TRBJ2-7	TRBV10-1	few
TGTGCCACTAGGGGACTAGCGGCACAAGAGTACTTC	CATRGLAAQEYF	TRBD2	TRBJ2-7	TRBV27	NA
TGTGCCAGTAGTATACGGGGGGAGAACACCGGGGAGCTGTTTTTT	CASSIRGENTGELFF	TRBD2	TRBJ2-2	TRBV19	NA
TGTGCCAGCAGTAACTCCAGGGAACAGCCCCAGCATTTT	CASSNSREQPQHF	NA	TRBJ1-5	TRBV6-4	once
TGTGCCAGCAGCCAACTGAGGGATCAGCCCCAGCATTTT	CASSQLRDQPQHF	NA	TRBJ1-5	TRBV3-1/TRBV3-2	NA
TGTGCCAGCAGCCCCGTTCTCAGTTACCAAGATACGCAGTATTTT	CASSPVLSYQDTQYF	NA	TRBJ2-3	TRBV7-9	NA
TGTGCCAGCAGTGGGACAGGGGGTATGAAGGGTCAGCCCCAGCATTTT	CASSGTGGMKGQPQHF	TRBD1	TRBJ1-5	TRBV27	NA
TGTGCCAGCTCATCAAATAACGACAGAGGATCTGGAAACACCATATATTTT	CASSSNNDRGSGNTIYF	NA	TRBJ1-3	TRBV18	NA